The rows below give T cell receptor beta chains drawn from one sample of a study of T cell changes during pregnancy in multiple sclerosis. The repertoire was sequenced with immunoSEQ multiplex PCR; TCRdb's copy has only in-frame clones and lacks some. The sample has about 46,000 clones; about 94% are singletons. This specimen was CD4+ T cells from peripheral blood mononuclear cells, taken after pregnancy. These receptors were obtained from a female donor with multiple sclerosis, enrolled in a pregnancy study. The CDR3 runs from the conserved cysteine through the conserved F or W. D genes are given only for firm matches. The listing skips clone size in some rows; elsewhere it reads once, few, many or a size class.

>.|TRBJ1-1|TRBV6-5|.
CASRTQGFNTEAFF
TGTGCCAGCAGAACCCAGGGGTTCAACACTGAAGCTTTCTTT
>.|TRBJ1-1|TRBV5-1|.
CASSLAKGLATEAFF
TGCGCCAGCAGCTTGGCCAAGGGCCTAGCAACTGAAGCTTTCTTT
>once|TRBJ1-4|TRBV5-1|TRBD1
CASSFRTGLNEKLFF
TGCGCCAGCAGCTTCCGGACAGGACTTAATGAAAAACTGTTTTTT
>.|TRBJ1-5|TRBV9|.
CASSVGAGEKGQPQHF
TGTGCCAGCAGCGTAGGGGCAGGGGAAAAGGGTCAGCCCCAGCATTTT
>.|TRBJ2-7|TRBV2|TRBD1
CASSEGQGALHEQYF
TGTGCCAGCAGTGAAGGGCAGGGGGCACTGCACGAGCAGTACTTC
>.|TRBJ1-5|TRBV5-3|.
CARSCGRRSNQPQHF
TGTGCCAGAAGCTGCGGGCGGCGGAGCAATCAGCCCCAGCATTTT
>.|TRBJ1-4|TRBV30|.
CAWMSNEKLFF
TGTGCCTGGATGAGTAATGAAAAACTGTTTTTT
>.|TRBJ1-2|TRBV9|TRBD1
CASTPRGGTGAYGYTF
TGTGCCAGCACCCCCCGGGGGGGGACAGGGGCCTATGGCTACACCTTC
>.|TRBJ1-2|TRBV4-1|TRBD1
CASSQPAQGNYGYTF
TGCGCCAGCAGCCAACCAGCACAGGGGAACTATGGCTACACCTTC
>.|TRBJ1-2|TRBV7-2|.
CASSLGSYGGGYTF
TGTGCCAGCAGCTTAGGATCCTATGGAGGCGGCTACACCTTC
>.|TRBJ1-5|TRBV5-5|.
CASSLDGLSLGPQHF
TGTGCCAGCAGCTTGGATGGGCTCTCTTTGGGGCCCCAGCATTTT
>.|TRBJ2-1|TRBV18|TRBD1
CASSSPGQGKNNEQFF
TGTGCCAGCTCATCTCCGGGACAGGGGAAGAACAATGAGCAGTTCTTC
>.|TRBJ2-7|TRBV5-1|TRBD2
CASSFLGAGVYEQYF
TGCGCCAGCAGTTTCCTGGGAGCGGGAGTATACGAGCAGTACTTC
>.|TRBJ2-1|TRBV5-1|TRBD2
CASSLIRGLELAGVNNEQFF
TGCGCCAGCAGCTTGATACGGGGATTGGAACTAGCGGGAGTAAACAATGAGCAGTTCTTC
>.|TRBJ2-7|TRBV28|.
CASSPWTDSYEQYF
TGTGCCAGCAGTCCCTGGACAGACTCCTACGAGCAGTACTTC
>.|TRBJ2-3|TRBV5-1|.
CASSFQIATDTQYF
TGCGCCAGCAGCTTTCAGATCGCCACAGATACGCAGTATTTT
>.|TRBJ1-2|TRBV18|TRBD1
CASSLEAKATGDYGYTF
TGTGCCAGCTCACTGGAAGCCAAGGCGACAGGGGACTATGGCTACACCTTC
>few|TRBJ2-1|TRBV11-1|TRBD2
CASSSREGLRNEQFF
TGTGCCAGCAGCTCCCGGGAGGGCCTACGCAATGAGCAGTTCTTC